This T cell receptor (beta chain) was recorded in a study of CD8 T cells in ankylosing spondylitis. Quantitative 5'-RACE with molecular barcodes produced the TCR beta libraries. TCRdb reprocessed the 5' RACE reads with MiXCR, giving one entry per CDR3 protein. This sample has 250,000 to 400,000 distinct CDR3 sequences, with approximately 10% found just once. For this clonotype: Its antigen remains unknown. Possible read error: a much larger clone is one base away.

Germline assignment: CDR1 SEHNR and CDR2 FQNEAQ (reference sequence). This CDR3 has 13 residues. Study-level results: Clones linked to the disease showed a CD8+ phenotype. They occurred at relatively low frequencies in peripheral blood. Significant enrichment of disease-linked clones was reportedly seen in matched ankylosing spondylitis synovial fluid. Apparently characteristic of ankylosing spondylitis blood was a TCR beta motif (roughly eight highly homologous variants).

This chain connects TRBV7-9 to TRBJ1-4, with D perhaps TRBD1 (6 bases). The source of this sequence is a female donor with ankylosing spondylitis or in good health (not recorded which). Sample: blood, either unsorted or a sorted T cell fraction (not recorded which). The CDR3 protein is CASSRTDNDKLFF. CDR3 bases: TGTGCCAGCAGCCGGACAGATAATGACAAACTGTTTTTT.